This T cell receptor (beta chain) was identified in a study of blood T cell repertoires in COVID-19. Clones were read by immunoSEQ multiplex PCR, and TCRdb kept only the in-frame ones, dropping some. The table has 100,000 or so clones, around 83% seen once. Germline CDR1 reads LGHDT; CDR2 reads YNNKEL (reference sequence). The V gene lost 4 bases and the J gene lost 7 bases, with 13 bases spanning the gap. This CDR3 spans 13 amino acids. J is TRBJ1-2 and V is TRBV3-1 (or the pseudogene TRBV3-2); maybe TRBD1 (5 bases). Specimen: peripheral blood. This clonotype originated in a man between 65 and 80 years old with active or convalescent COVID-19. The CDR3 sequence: CASSLLTGAGYTF. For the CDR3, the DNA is TGTGCCAGCAGCCTTCTCACTGGGGCTGGCTACACCTTC.